What follows are 29 T cell receptor beta chains derived from one specimen sequenced in a study of technical replicates of blood from several donors. Some clones are missing from TCRdb's copy, which holds only in-frame ones; the method was immunoSEQ multiplex PCR. The repertoire includes approximately 93,000 clones, nearly 95% of them detected once, and 0.2% to 0.3% sits in the top ten. The sequencing sample was made of T cells isolated from PBMCs. These receptor sequences come from a human donor in good health.

This chain connects TRBV7-2 to TRBJ2-3; tentatively, D is TRBD2 (6 bases). Trimming removed 1 base at V and 4 bases at J, with 12 bases between. The germline gives CDR1 SGHTA, CDR2 FQGNSA. CDR3 length equals 15 residues. This CDR3 is CASSLGGDRPDTQYF. The CDR3 DNA sequence: TGTGCCAGCAGCTTAGGCGGGGATAGGCCAGATACGCAGTATTTT.

This rearrangement joins TRBV6-5 to TRBJ2-7, with 8 bases aligning to TRBD1. The CDR3 extends over 15 amino acids. Germline V CDR1 and CDR2: MNHEY, SVGAGI. J gave up 3 bases and V 0 bases, and 4 bases lay outside the gene matches. The CDR3 sequence: CASSYSNRGNYEQYF. The DNA for the CDR3 is TGTGCCAGCAGTTACTCGAACAGGGGGAACTACGAGCAGTACTTC.

The chain recombines TRBV18 with TRBJ1-1; D may be TRBD1 (5 bases). The CDR3 consists of 14 residues. Germline V gene lookup returns CDR1 KGHSH and CDR2 LQKENI. V was trimmed by 3 bases and J by 3 bases, leaving 11 bases between them. CDR3 DNA sequence: TGTGCCAGCTCACCTTGGGGCGCGGACACTGAAGCTTTCTTT. Its translation is CASSPWGADTEAFF.

The gene calls are TRBV9 and TRBJ2-5; the match to TRBD2 covers 9 bases. The V gene's germline CDR1 is SGDLS and CDR2 YYNGEE. The CDR3 is made up of 15 amino acids. V lost 1 base and J lost 4; bases outside the gene matches: 5. As DNA, the CDR3 is TGTGCCAGCAGCGTACTGGCGGGAGGGGGAGAGACCCAGTACTTC. This codes for CASSVLAGGGETQYF. Together with reference TRBV9 and TRBJ2-5, the CDR3 gives the full variable domain: DSGVTQTPKHLITATGQRVTLRCSPRSGDLSVYWYQQSLDQGLQFLIQYYNGEERAKGNILERFSAQQFPDLHSELNLSSLELGDSALYFCASSVLAGGGETQYFGPGTRLLVL.

The chain has TRBV7-9 and TRBJ1-1, with D perhaps TRBD1 (5 bases). In germline, CDR1 is SEHNR, CDR2 FQNEAQ (reference sequence). Between the trimmed V and J ends, which lost 1 base and 5 bases, there was a span of 23 bases. This CDR3 contains 18 residues. In DNA form, the CDR3 reads TGTGCCAGCAGCTTAGAATTCAGGGAAAGTAGGTGGTGGACTGAAGCTTTCTTT. The encoded protein is CASSLEFRESRWWTEAFF. Full variable domain (remainder filled in from reference TRBV7-9 and TRBJ1-1): DTGVSQNPRHKITKRGQNVTFRCDPISEHNRLYWYRQTLGQGPEFLTYFQNEAQLEKSRLLSDRFSAERPKGSFSTLEIQRTEQGDSAMYLCASSLEFRESRWWTEAFFGQGTRLTVV.

The sample holds one count of this clone. The chain combines TRBV13 with TRBJ2-3, with D unclear. The germline V gene has CDR1 PRHDT and CDR2 FYEKMQ (reference sequence). Trimming removed 1 base at V and 6 bases at J, with 2 bases between. The CDR3 length is 11 residues. DNA of the CDR3: TGTGCCAGCAGCTTAGCTGATACGCAGTATTTT. It encodes CASSLADTQYF.

The chain couples TRBV5-6 to TRBJ1-1; TRBD1 might be the D (5 bases). Germline V gene lookup returns CDR1 SGHDT and CDR2 YYEEEE. The CDR3 runs 17 residues. V was pared by 0 bases and J by 2 bases, with 17 bases between. The CDR3 is CASSLARLGAVNTEAFF. CDR3 sequence (DNA): TGTGCCAGCAGCTTGGCTCGGCTTGGGGCCGTCAACACTGAAGCTTTCTTT.

This sequence joins TRBV4-1 and TRBJ2-1; no clear D gene. CDR1 is MGHRA and CDR2 is YSYEKL in the germline V gene. The length of the CDR3 is 11 residues. The germline V and J ends were trimmed by 1 base and 7 bases, with 2 bases remaining between them. In nucleotides, the CDR3 is TGCGCCAGCAGCCAAGTAAATGAGCAGTTCTTC. As protein: CASSQVNEQFF.

The chain employs TRBV13 and TRBJ1-2; TRBD1 aligns across 7 bases. V trimming: 5 bases; J trimming: 4 bases; junction bases outside the gene matches: 7. There are 14 residues in the CDR3. Germline CDR1 is PRHDT and CDR2 is FYEKMQ (reference sequence). The CDR3 loop reads CASSPQTGIYGYTF. The CDR3 bases are TGTGCCAGCAGCCCCCAGACAGGGATCTATGGCTACACCTTC.

The chain links TRBV7-9 to TRBJ2-1; maybe TRBD1 (5 bases). The CDR3 sequence is 15 residues long. Looked up from germline, CDR1 is SEHNR and CDR2 is FQNEAQ (reference sequence). With 1 base removed from V and 2 bases from J, the gap between germline ends came to 9 bases. The CDR3 DNA reads TGTGCCAGCAGCTTAGGGCAGGGCCCCTACAATGAGCAGTTCTTC. It yields the protein CASSLGQGPYNEQFF.

The rearrangement joins TRBV9 to TRBJ2-1; D remains unclear. V gave up 4 bases and J gave up 9 bases, with 14 bases separating them. The CDR3 covers 13 residues. The V gene's germline CDR1 is SGDLS and CDR2 YYNGEE. CDR3 nucleotide sequence: TGTGCCAGCAGCTCCTCAGGATTCGCTGAGCAGTTCTTC. It translates to CASSSSGFAEQFF.

The rearrangement links TRBV2 to TRBJ1-2; D not resolved. V lost 2 bases, J lost 0 bases, and 7 bases lay in between. Germline V gene data show CDR1 as SNHLY and CDR2 as FYNNEI. CDR3 length: 14 residues. This CDR3 reads CASSENGANYGYTF. CDR3 sequence (DNA): TGTGCCAGCAGTGAAAATGGAGCTAACTATGGCTACACCTTC.

The genes are TRBV7-2 and TRBJ2-7, with TRBD2 matching 13 bases. Trimming at V came to 5 bases and at J to 1 base, leaving 8 bases not matched to a gene. The CDR3 is made up of 17 amino acids. Germline lookup yields CDR1 SGHTA and CDR2 FQGNSA. The CDR3 loop reads CASSLGTSGAGSYEQYF. CDR3 bases: TGTGCCAGCAGCCTCGGGACTAGCGGGGCCGGTTCCTACGAGCAGTACTTC.

J is TRBJ1-2 and V is TRBV29-1, with TRBD1 matching 7 bases. CDR1 SQVTM and CDR2 ANQGSEA come from the germline V gene. The junction had 22 bases not matched to a gene; V was cut back by 7 bases and J by 8 bases. The CDR3 loop spans 16 amino acids. The CDR3 protein is CSALIDPGQIYAGYTF. The CDR3 region has the DNA TGCAGCGCCCTTATCGACCCGGGACAGATCTATGCAGGCTACACCTTC. Supplemented by reference TRBV29-1 and TRBJ1-2, the full variable domain reads SAVISQKPSRDICQRGTSLTIQCQVDSQVTMMFWYRQQPGQSLTLIATANQGSEATYESGFVIDKFPISRPNLTFSTLTVSNMSPEDSSIYLCSALIDPGQIYAGYTFGSGTRLTVV.

As concerns this clone: Other nucleotide sequences from this sample produce the same CDR3. V gene TRBV5-1 combines with J gene TRBJ1-3, with D perhaps matching TRBD1 (6 bases). In germline, CDR1 is SGHRS, CDR2 YFSETQ. The CDR3 contains 14 residues. Trimming stripped 0 bases from V and 4 bases from J, with 8 bases between. The chain's CDR3 is CASSLAGVGNTIYF. CDR3 nucleotide sequence: TGCGCCAGCAGCTTGGCAGGGGTCGGAAACACCATATATTTT.

The genes are TRBV2 and TRBJ1-2, with 7 positions matching TRBD1. With 6 bases clipped from V and 6 bases from J, the junction kept 10 bases outside the gene matches. This CDR3 is 14 amino acids long. Germline CDR1 SNHLY, CDR2 FYNNEI. Here the CDR3 reads CASRERQGSNGYTF. The CDR3 DNA is TGTGCCAGCAGAGAAAGACAGGGAAGCAATGGCTACACCTTC.

The V gene is TRBV6-6, the J gene TRBJ2-1; 12 nucleotides agree with TRBD2. Per germline, CDR1 MNHNY and CDR2 SVGAGI (reference sequence). V gave up 8 bases and J gave up 8 bases; unmatched junction bases: 4. The CDR3 covers 13 residues. The DNA of the CDR3 is TGTGCCAGCTTGACTAGCGGGGGCGATGAGCAGTTCTTC. Amino acid sequence: CASLTSGGDEQFF.

V and J are TRBV9 and TRBJ2-1, with D possibly TRBD2 on 6 matching bases. Per germline, CDR1 SGDLS and CDR2 YYNGEE. Trimming took 7 bases from V and 9 from J, leaving 17 bases between them. CDR3 length: 13 amino acids. Here the CDR3 reads CASGLPGVLEQFF. CDR3 DNA: TGTGCCAGCGGATTGCCGGGGGTCCTTGAGCAGTTCTTC.

The chain uses TRBV15 and TRBJ1-5, with D possibly TRBD1 on 6 matching bases. In germline, CDR1 is LNHNV, CDR2 YYDKDF (reference sequence). The CDR3 consists of 13 residues. The V end lost 8 bases, the J end lost 4 bases, and 12 bases lay between the germline ends. CDR3 in amino acids: CATQRTANQPQHF. CDR3 nucleotides: TGTGCCACCCAACGGACAGCGAATCAGCCCCAGCATTTT.

This chain connects TRBV29-1 to TRBJ1-5, with a possible D match to TRBD1 (6 bases). CDR3 length: 13 amino acids. From germline, CDR1 is SQVTM and CDR2 ANQGSEA. V was clipped by 4 bases and J by 3 bases, with 10 bases between them. Here the CDR3 reads CSVADSNNQPQHF. The CDR3 DNA follows: TGCAGCGTTGCGGACAGCAACAATCAGCCCCAGCATTTT.

This chain uses TRBV5-1 with TRBJ2-1; 10 bases are a match to TRBD2. This CDR3 is 15 amino acids long. V lost 4 bases and J lost 8; bases outside the gene matches: 9. CDR1 is SGHRS and CDR2 is YFSETQ in the germline V gene. The CDR3 DNA reads TGCGCCAGCAGCGGTTCTAGCGGGAGAATCGATGAGCAGTTCTTC. Protein sequence: CASSGSSGRIDEQFF. Looking up the rest from reference TRBV5-1 and TRBJ2-1 gives the full variable domain: KAGVTQTPRYLIKTRGQQVTLSCSPISGHRSVSWYQQTPGQGLQFLFEYFSETQRNKGNFPGRFSGRQFSNSRSEMNVSTLELGDSALYLCASSGSSGRIDEQFFGPGTRLTVL.

The chain couples TRBV28 to TRBJ2-7, with 12 bases aligning to TRBD2. CDR3 length equals 15 residues. The J segment lost 5 bases and the V segment lost 5 bases, leaving 7 bases of the junction unmatched. The germline gives CDR1 MDHEN, CDR2 SYDVKM. The CDR3 DNA reads TGTGCCAGCAGTATCCTAGCGGGAGGGCCCCACGAGCAGTACTTC. Its translation is CASSILAGGPHEQYF.

The chain combines TRBV29-1 with TRBJ1-2; tentative D call: TRBD1 (6 bases). V gave up 4 bases and J gave up 8 bases, with 23 bases separating them. This CDR3 comprises 15 residues. Germline loops: CDR1 SQVTM, CDR2 ANQGSEA. The CDR3 nucleotides are TGCAGCGTTGGTCGTGAGGACAGCGGCGAGATGGGCTACACCTTC. The encoded protein is CSVGREDSGEMGYTF.

This rearrangement joins TRBV9 to TRBJ1-2, with TRBD1 as a possible D gene (6 bases). With 2 bases removed from V and 2 bases from J, the gap between germline ends came to 16 bases. The CDR3 runs to 16 residues. From germline, CDR1 is SGDLS and CDR2 YYNGEE. The CDR3 reads CASSVPTGTQNYGYTF. The CDR3, as DNA: TGTGCCAGCAGCGTCCCAACCGGGACACAGAACTATGGCTACACCTTC.

This rearrangement joins TRBV4-1 to TRBJ2-2; 8 bases align to TRBD2. V gave up 6 bases and J gave up 6 bases; unmatched junction bases: 9. Germline values: CDR1 MGHRA, CDR2 YSYEKL. The CDR3 spans 15 residues. CDR3: CASRVSAGDAGELFF. CDR3 DNA sequence: TGCGCCAGCAGAGTTTCAGCGGGAGACGCCGGGGAGCTGTTTTTT.

The chain couples TRBV19 to TRBJ2-7; 10 bases fit TRBD1. The CDR3 is 16 amino acids. Germline trimming cut 5 bases from V and 4 bases from J; bases unmatched to any gene: 11. The V gene's germline CDR1 is LNHDA and CDR2 SQIVND (reference sequence). The CDR3 sequence is CASSEPRDRGTYEQYF. The CDR3 region has the DNA TGTGCCAGTAGTGAACCCCGGGACAGGGGTACTTACGAGCAGTACTTC.

The chain recombines TRBV25-1 with TRBJ2-7; no definite D call. CDR1 is MGHDK and CDR2 is SYGVNS in the germline V gene. The ends were cut back, 1 base at V and 4 bases at J, with 5 bases in the middle. This CDR3 has 12 residues. The CDR3 region is CASSEFEYEQYF. The CDR3 nucleotides read TGTGCCAGCAGTGAATTCGAGTACGAGCAGTACTTC.

The J gene is TRBJ1-6, the V gene TRBV28; 8 bases fit TRBD1. V shed 6 bases, J shed 5 bases, and the junction held 9 bases outside the gene matches. Per the germline V gene, CDR1 is MDHEN and CDR2 is SYDVKM. The CDR3 sequence is 16 residues long. The CDR3 DNA reads as TGTGCCAGCAGCCGACAGGGGCTAAGGGATAATTCACCCCTCCACTTT. It translates to CASSRQGLRDNSPLHF.

The genes are TRBV4-1 and TRBJ2-7; 8 bases align to TRBD1. Losses at the gene ends were 2 bases for V and 5 bases for J; bases not matched to a gene: 11. The CDR3 extends over 16 amino acids. In germline, CDR1 is MGHRA, CDR2 YSYEKL. CDR3: CASSQMVAGGFDEQYF. The CDR3 DNA reads TGCGCCAGCAGCCAAATGGTCGCAGGGGGCTTCGACGAGCAGTACTTC.